The subject of this entry is one T cell receptor (beta chain). The data originate from a study of cytomegalovirus exposure and HLA in healthy donors. Trimming cost V 7 bases and J 7 bases, with 10 bases left between them. The V gene's germline CDR1 is SNHLY and CDR2 FYNNEI. The CDR3 is 11 amino acids. The primer mix had 60 Vbeta and 13 Jbeta primers. The protocol was immunoSEQ multiplex PCR, while the TCRdb copy is restricted to in-frame clones and leaves out a portion. The sample records around 130,000 clones, 75% to 90% being singletons. Sequenced: PBMCs. The receptor was isolated from a man aged 35 to 55 in good health and CMV-seronegative. The rearrangement joins TRBV2 to TRBJ1-1; TRBD1 is a possible D gene (5 bases). Here the CDR3 reads CASNLRVEAFF. CDR3 DNA sequence: TGTGCCAGCAACCTCAGGGTTGAAGCTTTCTTT.